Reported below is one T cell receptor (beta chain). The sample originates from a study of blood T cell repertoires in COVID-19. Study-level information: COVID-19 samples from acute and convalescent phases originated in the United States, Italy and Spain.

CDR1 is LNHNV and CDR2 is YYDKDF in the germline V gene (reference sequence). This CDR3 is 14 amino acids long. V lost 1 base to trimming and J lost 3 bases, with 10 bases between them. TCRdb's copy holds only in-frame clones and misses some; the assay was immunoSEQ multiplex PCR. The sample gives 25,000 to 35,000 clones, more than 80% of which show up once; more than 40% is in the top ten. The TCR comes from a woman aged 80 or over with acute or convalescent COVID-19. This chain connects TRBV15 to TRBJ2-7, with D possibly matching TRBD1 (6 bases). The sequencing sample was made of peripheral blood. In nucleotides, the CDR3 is TGTGCCACCAGCAGAGTCCAGGACAGCTACGAGCAGTACTTC. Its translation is CATSRVQDSYEQYF. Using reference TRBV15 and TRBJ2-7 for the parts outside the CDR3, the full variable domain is DAMVIQNPRYQVTQFGKPVTLSCSQTLNHNVMYWYQQKSSQAPKLLFHYYDKDFNNEADTPDNFQSRRPNTSFCFLDIRSPGLGDTAMYLCATSRVQDSYEQYFGPGTRLTVT.